The present entry profiles one T cell receptor beta chain with its context. This entry is derived from a study of cytomegalovirus exposure and HLA in healthy donors. Both 60 Vbeta primers and 13 Jbeta primers went into the PCR. The assay was immunoSEQ multiplex PCR, and TCRdb's table has in-frame clones only and misses some. The profile covers 150,000 to 200,000 clones, with about four fifths appearing a single time and around 0.27% taken by the ten largest. The sequenced material came from PBMCs. This receptor was taken from a boy aged 5 to 17 in good health and CMV-seronegative.

In DNA form, the CDR3 reads TGTGCCAGCAGCTTAGGAGGTCAGCCCCAGCATTTT. Its protein product is CASSLGGQPQHF. This chain joins TRBV7-9 and TRBJ1-5; no clear D. V was cut by 1 base and J by 6 bases, with 4 bases left in between. CDR3 length equals 12 residues. Germline CDR1 SEHNR, CDR2 FQNEAQ (reference sequence).